This T cell receptor (beta chain) appears in the sequencing data of a study of OX40 agonist ivuxolimab in advanced cancers. Study context: As their treatment, patients were administered ivuxolimab, an agonistic anti-OX40 (CD134) antibody. Across the patients, intravenous ivuxolimab was delivered every 2 weeks at 0.01 to 10 mg/kg.

Germline V lookup: CDR1 MNHEY, CDR2 SVGAGI. The CDR3 extends over 16 amino acids. Trimming took 2 bases from V and 2 from J; bases not matched to a gene: 4. A word on this clone: Its antigen is unidentified.

Measured with immunoSEQ multiplex PCR; TCRdb has only the in-frame clones, and not every one. The sample lists tens of thousands of clones, roughly 84% seen once, with under 45% in the top ten. Findings and caveats of the study: Expanded clones tended on average to be more numerous among CD8+ T cells than CD4+.

This receptor was identified in an adult with an advanced solid tumor such as melanoma, head and neck, liver or kidney cancer. The specimen was CD4+ or CD8+ T cells sorted from blood, collected in a trial of the OX40 agonist ivuxolimab. The chain links TRBV6-5 to TRBJ2-5; 11 bases align to TRBD2. Here the CDR3 reads CASSYATSGAQETQYF. CDR3 DNA: TGTGCCAGCAGTTACGCGACTAGCGGGGCACAAGAGACCCAGTACTTC.